A selection of T cell receptor beta chains follows, all from one sample in a study of cytomegalovirus exposure and HLA in healthy donors. Clones were sequenced by immunoSEQ multiplex PCR, and TCRdb holds only the in-frame ones, with some missing. The sample includes about 140,000 clones. Sequencing was done on a sample of PBMCs. Receptor source: a woman aged 18 to 35 in good health and CMV-seronegative. The CDR3 runs from the conserved cysteine through the conserved F or W. A D gene is named only where the DNA matches it firmly.

D: .
V: TRBV2
CDR3: CASSSDGGNEAFF

D: TRBD2
V: TRBV5-4
CDR3: CASSLSGRAFYNEQFF

D: .
V: TRBV7-2
CDR3: CASSLGGAGANVLTF

D: .
V: TRBV10-3
CDR3: CAISESGGSREQYF

D: TRBD2
V: TRBV10-3
CDR3: CAVASGGISYNEQFF

D: TRBD1
V: TRBV5-1
CDR3: CASSLATGGLGETQYF

D: .
V: TRBV6-5
CDR3: CASSFRKPNTGELFF

D: .
V: TRBV6-5
CDR3: CASSYSGGDNSPLHF

D: TRBD2
V: TRBV27
CDR3: CASSLPTSGGSRNEQFF

D: .
V: TRBV25-1
CDR3: CASSRTRGTEAFF

D: .
V: TRBV30
CDR3: CAWSSWGAAFF

D: TRBD2
V: TRBV6-5
CDR3: CASSYSLTSGGYEQYF

D: TRBD1
V: TRBV29-1
CDR3: CSVEKTGGPTQYF

D: TRBD1
V: TRBV5-4
CDR3: CASSSQTGDTEAFF